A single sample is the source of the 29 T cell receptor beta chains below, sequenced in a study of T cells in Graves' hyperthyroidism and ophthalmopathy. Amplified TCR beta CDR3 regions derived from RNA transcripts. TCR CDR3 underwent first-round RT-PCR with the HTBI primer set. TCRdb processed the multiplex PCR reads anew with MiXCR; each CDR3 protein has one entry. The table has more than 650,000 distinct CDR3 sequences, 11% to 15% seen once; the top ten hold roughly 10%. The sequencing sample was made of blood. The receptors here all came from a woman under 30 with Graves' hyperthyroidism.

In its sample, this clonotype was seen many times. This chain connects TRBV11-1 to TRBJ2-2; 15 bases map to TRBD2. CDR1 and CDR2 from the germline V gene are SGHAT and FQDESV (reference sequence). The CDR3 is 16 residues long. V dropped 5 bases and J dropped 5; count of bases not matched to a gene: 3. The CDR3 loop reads CASSPGTSGRTGELFF. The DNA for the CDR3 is TGTGCCAGCAGCCCCGGGACTAGCGGGAGGACCGGGGAGCTGTTTTTT.

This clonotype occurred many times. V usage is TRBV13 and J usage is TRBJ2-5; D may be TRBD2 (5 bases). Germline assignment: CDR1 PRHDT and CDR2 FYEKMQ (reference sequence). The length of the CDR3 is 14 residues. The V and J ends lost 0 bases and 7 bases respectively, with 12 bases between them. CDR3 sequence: CASSLGGVSGTQYF. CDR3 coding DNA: TGTGCCAGCAGCTTAGGCGGGGTCTCGGGGACCCAGTACTTC.

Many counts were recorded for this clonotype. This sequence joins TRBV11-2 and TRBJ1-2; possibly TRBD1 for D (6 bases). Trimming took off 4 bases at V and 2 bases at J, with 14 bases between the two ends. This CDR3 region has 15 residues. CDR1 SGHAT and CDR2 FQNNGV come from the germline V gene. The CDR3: CASSSYTGQNYGYTF. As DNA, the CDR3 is TGTGCCAGCAGCTCGTATACAGGGCAGAACTATGGCTACACCTTC.

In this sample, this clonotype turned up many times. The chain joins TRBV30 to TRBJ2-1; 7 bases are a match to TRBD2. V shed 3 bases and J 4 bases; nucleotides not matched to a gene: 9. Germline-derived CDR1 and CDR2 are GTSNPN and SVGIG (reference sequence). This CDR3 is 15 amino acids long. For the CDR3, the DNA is TGTGCCTGGAGCCACCCGGGCGGGGGTTACAATGAGCAGTTCTTC. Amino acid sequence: CAWSHPGGGYNEQFF.

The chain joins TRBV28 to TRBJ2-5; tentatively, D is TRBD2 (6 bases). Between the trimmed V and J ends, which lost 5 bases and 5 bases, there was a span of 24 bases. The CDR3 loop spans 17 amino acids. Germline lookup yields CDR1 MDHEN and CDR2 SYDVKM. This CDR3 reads CASSRGDYRREYETQYF. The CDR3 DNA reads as TGTGCCAGCAGTAGGGGAGACTACCGCCGGGAGTATGAGACCCAGTACTTC.

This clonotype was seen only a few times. The CDR3 loop is CASSPQQGAQETQYF. The CDR3 DNA sequence: TGTGCCAGCTCACCACAACAGGGGGCGCAAGAGACCCAGTACTTC. V is TRBV18 and J is TRBJ2-5; 9 positions agree with TRBD1. This CDR3 is 15 amino acids long. Germline V gene lookup returns CDR1 KGHSH and CDR2 LQKENI. With V trimmed by 1 base and J by 2 bases, 2 bases remained unmatched.

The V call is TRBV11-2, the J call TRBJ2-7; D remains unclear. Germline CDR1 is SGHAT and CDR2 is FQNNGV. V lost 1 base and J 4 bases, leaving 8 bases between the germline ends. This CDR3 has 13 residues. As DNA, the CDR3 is TGTGCCAGCAGCTTAGGGTTCGGGTACGAGCAGTACTTC. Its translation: CASSLGFGYEQYF.

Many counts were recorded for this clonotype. The CDR3 protein is CAIRQGNSNQPQHF. As DNA, the CDR3 is TGTGCCATACGACAGGGGAATAGCAATCAGCCCCAGCATTTT. The chain combines TRBV2 with TRBJ1-5; 8 bases match TRBD1. V lost 10 bases to trimming and J lost 0 bases; unmatched junction nucleotides: 5. Germline CDR1 reads SNHLY; CDR2 reads FYNNEI. The CDR3 covers 14 residues.

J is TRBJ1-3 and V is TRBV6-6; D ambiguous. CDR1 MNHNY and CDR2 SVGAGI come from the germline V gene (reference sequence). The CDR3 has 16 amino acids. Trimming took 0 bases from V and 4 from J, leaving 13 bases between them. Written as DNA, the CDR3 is TGTGCCAGCAGTTACTCGACGGGATACGCGGGAAACACCATATATTTT. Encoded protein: CASSYSTGYAGNTIYF.

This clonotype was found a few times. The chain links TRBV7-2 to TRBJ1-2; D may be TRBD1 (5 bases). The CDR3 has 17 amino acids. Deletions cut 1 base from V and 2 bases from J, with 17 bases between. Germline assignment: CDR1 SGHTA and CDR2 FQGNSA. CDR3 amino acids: CASSLERTGPFNYGYTF. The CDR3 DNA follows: TGTGCCAGCAGCTTAGAAAGAACAGGACCCTTCAACTATGGCTACACCTTC.

As DNA, the CDR3 is TGTGCCATCCGAGCGGGGGGCGCAAAAAACACCATATATTTT. It specifies CAIRAGGAKNTIYF. The chain couples TRBV28 to TRBJ1-3, with a weak D call TRBD1 (6 bases). Per the germline V gene, CDR1 is MDHEN and CDR2 is SYDVKM. Trimming took off 10 bases at V and 6 bases at J, with 19 bases between the two ends. The CDR3 length is 14 residues.

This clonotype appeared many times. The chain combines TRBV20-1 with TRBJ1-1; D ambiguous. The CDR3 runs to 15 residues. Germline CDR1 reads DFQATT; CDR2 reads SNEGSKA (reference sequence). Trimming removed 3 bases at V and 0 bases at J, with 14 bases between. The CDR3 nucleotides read TGCAGTGCTAGTTTGCTTTCCCGAATGAACACTGAAGCTTTCTTT. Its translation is CSASLLSRMNTEAFF.

The chain's CDR3 is CATSSFDRGPSYEQYF. In DNA, the CDR3 is TGTGCCACCAGCAGCTTCGACAGGGGGCCTTCCTACGAGCAGTACTTC. The chain recombines TRBV15 with TRBJ2-7; 10 bases are shared with TRBD1. The germline CDR1 and CDR2 sequences are LNHNV and YYDKDF (reference sequence). This CDR3 has 16 residues. After removal of 3 bases from V and 1 base from J, the junction contained 6 bases not matched to a gene. Using reference TRBV15 and TRBJ2-7 for the parts outside the CDR3, the full variable domain is DAMVIQNPRYQVTQFGKPVTLSCSQTLNHNVMYWYQQKSSQAPKLLFHYYDKDFNNEADTPDNFQSRRPNTSFCFLDIRSPGLGDTAMYLCATSSFDRGPSYEQYFGPGTRLTVT.

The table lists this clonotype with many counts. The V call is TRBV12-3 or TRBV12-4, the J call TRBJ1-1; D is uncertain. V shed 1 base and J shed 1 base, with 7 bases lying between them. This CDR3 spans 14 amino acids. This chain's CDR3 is CASSLGERNTEAFF. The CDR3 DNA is TGTGCCAGCAGTTTAGGGGAGAGGAACACTGAAGCTTTCTTT.

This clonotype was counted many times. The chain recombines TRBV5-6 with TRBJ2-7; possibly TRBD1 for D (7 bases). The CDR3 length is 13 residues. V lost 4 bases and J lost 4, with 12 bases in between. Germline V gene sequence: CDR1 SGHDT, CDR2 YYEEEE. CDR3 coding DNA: TGTGCCAGCAGCCCCCAGGGGGGTTACGAGCAGTACTTC. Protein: CASSPQGGYEQYF.

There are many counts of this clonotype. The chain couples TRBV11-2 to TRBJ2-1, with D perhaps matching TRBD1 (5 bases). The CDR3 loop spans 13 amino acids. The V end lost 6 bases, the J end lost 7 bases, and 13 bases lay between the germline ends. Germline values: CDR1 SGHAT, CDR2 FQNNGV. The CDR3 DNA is TGTGCCAGCAGTTCGGAAGGGGATAATGAGCAGTTCTTC. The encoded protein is CASSSEGDNEQFF.

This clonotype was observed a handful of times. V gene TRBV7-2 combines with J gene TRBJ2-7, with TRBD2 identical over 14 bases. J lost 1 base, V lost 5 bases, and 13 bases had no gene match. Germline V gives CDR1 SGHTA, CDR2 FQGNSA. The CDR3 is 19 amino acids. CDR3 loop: CASSPGTSGSSVPSYEQYF. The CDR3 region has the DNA TGTGCCAGCAGCCCCGGGACTAGCGGGAGTAGTGTACCGTCCTACGAGCAGTACTTC. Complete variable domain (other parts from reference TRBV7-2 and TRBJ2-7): GAGVSQSPSNKVTEKGKDVELRCDPISGHTALYWYRQSLGQGLEFLIYFQGNSAPDKSGLPSDRFSAERTGGSVSTLTIQRTQQEDSAVYLCASSPGTSGSSVPSYEQYFGPGTRLTVT.

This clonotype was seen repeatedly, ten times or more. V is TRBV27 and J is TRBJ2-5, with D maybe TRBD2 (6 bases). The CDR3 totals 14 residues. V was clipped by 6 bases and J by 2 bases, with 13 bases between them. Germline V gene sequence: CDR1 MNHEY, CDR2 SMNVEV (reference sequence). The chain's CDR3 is CASSNWGTQETQYF. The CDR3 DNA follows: TGTGCCAGCAGCAATTGGGGGACTCAAGAGACCCAGTACTTC.

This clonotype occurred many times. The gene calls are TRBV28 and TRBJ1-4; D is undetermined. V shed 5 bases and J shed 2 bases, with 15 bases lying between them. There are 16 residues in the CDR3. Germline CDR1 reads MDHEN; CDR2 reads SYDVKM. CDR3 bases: TGTGCCAGCAGTCTTGACCTACCATGGACTAATGAAAAACTGTTTTTT. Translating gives CASSLDLPWTNEKLFF.

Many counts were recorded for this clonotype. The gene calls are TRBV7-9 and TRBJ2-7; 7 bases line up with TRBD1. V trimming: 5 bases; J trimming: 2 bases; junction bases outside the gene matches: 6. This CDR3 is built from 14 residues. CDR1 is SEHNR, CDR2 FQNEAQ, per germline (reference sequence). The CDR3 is CASSRPGGTYEQYF. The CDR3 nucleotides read TGTGCCAGCAGCCGGCCAGGGGGTACCTACGAGCAGTACTTC.

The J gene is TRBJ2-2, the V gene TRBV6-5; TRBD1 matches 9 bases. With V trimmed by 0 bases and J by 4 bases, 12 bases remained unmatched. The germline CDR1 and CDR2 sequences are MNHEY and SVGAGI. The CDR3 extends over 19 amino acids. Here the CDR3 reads CASSYSPNSGTGFTGELFF. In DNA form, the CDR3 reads TGTGCCAGCAGTTACTCGCCGAACTCCGGGACAGGGTTCACCGGGGAGCTGTTTTTT.

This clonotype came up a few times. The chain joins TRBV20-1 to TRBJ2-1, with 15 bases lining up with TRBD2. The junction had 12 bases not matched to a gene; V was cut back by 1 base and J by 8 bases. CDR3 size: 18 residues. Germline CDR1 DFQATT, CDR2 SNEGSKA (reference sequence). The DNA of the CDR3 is TGCAGTGCTAGAGGGACTAGCGGGAGGGCCCACCCGGGAGATGAGCAGTTCTTC. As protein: CSARGTSGRAHPGDEQFF.

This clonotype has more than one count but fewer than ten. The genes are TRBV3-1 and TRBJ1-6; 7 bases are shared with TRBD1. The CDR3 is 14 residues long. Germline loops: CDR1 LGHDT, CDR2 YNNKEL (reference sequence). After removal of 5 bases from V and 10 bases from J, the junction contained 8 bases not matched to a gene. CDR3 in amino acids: CASSDRVGPSPLHF. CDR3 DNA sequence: TGTGCCAGCAGCGACAGGGTGGGACCGTCACCCCTCCACTTT.

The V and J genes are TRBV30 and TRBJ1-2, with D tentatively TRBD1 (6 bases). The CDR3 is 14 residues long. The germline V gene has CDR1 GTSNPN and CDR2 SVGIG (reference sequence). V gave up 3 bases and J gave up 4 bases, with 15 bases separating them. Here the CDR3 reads CAWSQGHTIYGYTF. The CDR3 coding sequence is TGTGCCTGGAGCCAGGGGCACACAATCTATGGCTACACCTTC.

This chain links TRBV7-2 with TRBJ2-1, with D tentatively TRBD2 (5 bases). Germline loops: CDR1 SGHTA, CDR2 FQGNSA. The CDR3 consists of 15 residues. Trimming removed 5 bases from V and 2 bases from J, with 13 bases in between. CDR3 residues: CASSARTGTYNEQFF. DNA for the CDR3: TGTGCCAGCAGCGCGAGAACCGGGACCTACAATGAGCAGTTCTTC. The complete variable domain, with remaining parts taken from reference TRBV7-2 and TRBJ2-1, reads GAGVSQSPSNKVTEKGKDVELRCDPISGHTALYWYRQSLGQGLEFLIYFQGNSAPDKSGLPSDRFSAERTGGSVSTLTIQRTQQEDSAVYLCASSARTGTYNEQFFGPGTRLTVL.

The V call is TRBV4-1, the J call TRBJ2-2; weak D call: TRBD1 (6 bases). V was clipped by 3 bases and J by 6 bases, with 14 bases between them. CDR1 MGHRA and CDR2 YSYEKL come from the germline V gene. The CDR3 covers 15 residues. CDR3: CASSHGRGFSGELFF. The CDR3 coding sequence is TGCGCCAGCAGCCACGGCAGGGGATTTTCCGGGGAGCTGTTTTTT.

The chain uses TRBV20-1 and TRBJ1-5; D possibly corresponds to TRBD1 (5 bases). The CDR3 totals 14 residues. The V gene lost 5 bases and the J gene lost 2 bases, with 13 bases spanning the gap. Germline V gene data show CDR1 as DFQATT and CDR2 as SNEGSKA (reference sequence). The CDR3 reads CSAAPGTGNQPQHF. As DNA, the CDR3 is TGCAGTGCTGCCCCAGGGACGGGCAATCAGCCCCAGCATTTT.

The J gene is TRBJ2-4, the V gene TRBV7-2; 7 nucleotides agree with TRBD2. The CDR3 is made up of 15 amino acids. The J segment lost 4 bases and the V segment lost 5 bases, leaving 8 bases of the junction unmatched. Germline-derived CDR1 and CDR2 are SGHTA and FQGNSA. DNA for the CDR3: TGTGCCAGCAGCCCCGCCGGGGGGACTAAAAACATTCAGTACTTC. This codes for CASSPAGGTKNIQYF.

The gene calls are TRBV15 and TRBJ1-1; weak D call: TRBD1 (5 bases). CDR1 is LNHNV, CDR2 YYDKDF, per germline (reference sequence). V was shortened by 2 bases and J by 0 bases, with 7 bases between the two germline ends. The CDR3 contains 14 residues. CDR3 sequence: CATSRTGLNTEAFF. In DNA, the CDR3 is TGTGCCACCAGCAGAACGGGACTGAACACTGAAGCTTTCTTT.